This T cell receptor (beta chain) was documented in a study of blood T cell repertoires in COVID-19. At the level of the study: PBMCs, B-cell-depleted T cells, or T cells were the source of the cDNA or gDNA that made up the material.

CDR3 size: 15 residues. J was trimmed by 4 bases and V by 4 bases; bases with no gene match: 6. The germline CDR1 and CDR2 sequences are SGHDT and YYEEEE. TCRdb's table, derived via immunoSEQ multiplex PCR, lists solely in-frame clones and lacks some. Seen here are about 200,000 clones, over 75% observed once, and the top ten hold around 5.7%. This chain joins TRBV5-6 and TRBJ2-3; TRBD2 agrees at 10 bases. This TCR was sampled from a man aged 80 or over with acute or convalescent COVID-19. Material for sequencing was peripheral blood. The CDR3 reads CASSEGAGGPDTQYF. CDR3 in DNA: TGTGCCAGCAGCGAGGGAGCGGGAGGGCCAGATACGCAGTATTTT.